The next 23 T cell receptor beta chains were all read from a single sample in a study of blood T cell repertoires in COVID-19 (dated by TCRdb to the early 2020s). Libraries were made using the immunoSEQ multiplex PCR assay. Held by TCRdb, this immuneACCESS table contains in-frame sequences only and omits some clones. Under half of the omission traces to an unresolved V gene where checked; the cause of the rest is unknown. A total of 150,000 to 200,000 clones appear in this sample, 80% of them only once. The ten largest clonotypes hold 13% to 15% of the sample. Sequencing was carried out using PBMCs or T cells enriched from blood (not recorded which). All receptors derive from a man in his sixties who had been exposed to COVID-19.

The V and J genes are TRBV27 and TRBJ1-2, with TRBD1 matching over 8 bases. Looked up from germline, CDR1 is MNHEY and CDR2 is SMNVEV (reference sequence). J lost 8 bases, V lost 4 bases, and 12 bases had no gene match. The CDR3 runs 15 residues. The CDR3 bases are TGTGCCAGCAGTTCACCATCGACAGGGGCGGGGGGCTACACCTTC. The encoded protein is CASSSPSTGAGGYTF.

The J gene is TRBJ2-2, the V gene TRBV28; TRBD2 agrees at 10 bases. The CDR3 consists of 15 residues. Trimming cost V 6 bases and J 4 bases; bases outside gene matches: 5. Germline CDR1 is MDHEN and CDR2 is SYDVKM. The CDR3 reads CASSLAGATTGELFF. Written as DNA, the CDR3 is TGTGCCAGCAGCCTAGCGGGAGCGACCACCGGGGAGCTGTTTTTT. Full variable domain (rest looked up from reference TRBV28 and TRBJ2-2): DVKVTQSSRYLVKRTGEKVFLECVQDMDHENMFWYRQDPGLGLRLIYFSYDVKMKEKGDIPEGYSVSREKKERFSLILESASTNQTSMYLCASSLAGATTGELFFGEGSRLTVL.

CDR3 nucleotide sequence: TGTGCCAGCAGTGCCCAGACAGGGGGAGGGTCAGATACGCAGTATTTT. It yields the protein CASSAQTGGGSDTQYF. This chain joins TRBV6-4 and TRBJ2-3; 9 nucleotides line up with TRBD1. Germline CDR1 MRHNA, CDR2 SNTAGT. Trimming at V came to 4 bases and at J to 4 bases, leaving 9 bases not matched to a gene. This CDR3 is built from 16 residues.

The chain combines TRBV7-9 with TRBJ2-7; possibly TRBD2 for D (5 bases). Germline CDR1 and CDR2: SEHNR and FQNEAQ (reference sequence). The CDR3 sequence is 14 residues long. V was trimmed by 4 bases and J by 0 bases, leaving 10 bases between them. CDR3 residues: CASSSDYHSYEQYF. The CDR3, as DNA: TGTGCCAGCAGCTCAGACTATCACTCCTACGAGCAGTACTTC.

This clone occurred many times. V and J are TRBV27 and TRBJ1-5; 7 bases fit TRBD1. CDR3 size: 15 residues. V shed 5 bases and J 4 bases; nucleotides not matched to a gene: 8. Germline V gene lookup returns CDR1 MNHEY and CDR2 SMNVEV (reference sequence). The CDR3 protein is CASSQAGGRNQPQHF. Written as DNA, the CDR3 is TGTGCCAGCAGTCAGGCAGGGGGGAGGAATCAGCCCCAGCATTTT.

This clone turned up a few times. The CDR3 DNA follows: TGTGCCAGCAGACCGACTAGCGGGTCCTACAATGAGCAGTTCTTC. This translates into CASRPTSGSYNEQFF. The chain is built from TRBV6-6 and TRBJ2-1; 10 positions agree with TRBD2. The junction had 3 bases not matched to a gene; V was cut back by 6 bases and J by 1 base. Germline V gene lookup returns CDR1 MNHNY and CDR2 SVGAGI (reference sequence). The CDR3 is 15 amino acids.

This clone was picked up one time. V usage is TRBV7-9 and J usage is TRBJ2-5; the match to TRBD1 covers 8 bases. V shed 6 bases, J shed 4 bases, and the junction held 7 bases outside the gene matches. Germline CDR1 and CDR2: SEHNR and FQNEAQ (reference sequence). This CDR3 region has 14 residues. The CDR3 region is CASRPGQARETQYF. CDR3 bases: TGTGCCAGCAGGCCGGGACAGGCGCGAGAGACCCAGTACTTC.

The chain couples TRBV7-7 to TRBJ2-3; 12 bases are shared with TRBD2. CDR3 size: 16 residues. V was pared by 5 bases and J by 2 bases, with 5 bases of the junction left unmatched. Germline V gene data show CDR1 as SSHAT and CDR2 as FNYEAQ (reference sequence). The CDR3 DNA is TGTGCCAGCAGCCTAGGACTAGCGGGACACACAGATACGCAGTATTTT. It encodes CASSLGLAGHTDTQYF.

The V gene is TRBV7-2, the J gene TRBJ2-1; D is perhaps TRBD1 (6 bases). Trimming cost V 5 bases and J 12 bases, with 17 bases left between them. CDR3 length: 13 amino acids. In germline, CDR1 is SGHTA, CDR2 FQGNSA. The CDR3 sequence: CASSLSRGLAQFF. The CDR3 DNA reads TGTGCCAGCAGCCTAAGCAGGGGCCTGGCGCAGTTCTTC. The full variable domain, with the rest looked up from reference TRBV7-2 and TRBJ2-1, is GAGVSQSPSNKVTEKGKDVELRCDPISGHTALYWYRQSLGQGLEFLIYFQGNSAPDKSGLPSDRFSAERTGGSVSTLTIQRTQQEDSAVYLCASSLSRGLAQFFGPGTRLTVL.

In nucleotides, the CDR3 is TGTGCCAGCAGCGGAACAGGGATCTATGGCTACACCTTC. Translated: CASSGTGIYGYTF. The V and J genes are TRBV7-8 and TRBJ1-2; a weak D match, TRBD1 (6 bases). CDR3 length equals 13 residues. Germline V gene data show CDR1 as SGHVS and CDR2 as FQNEAQ. V was clipped by 5 bases and J by 4 bases, with 11 bases between them.

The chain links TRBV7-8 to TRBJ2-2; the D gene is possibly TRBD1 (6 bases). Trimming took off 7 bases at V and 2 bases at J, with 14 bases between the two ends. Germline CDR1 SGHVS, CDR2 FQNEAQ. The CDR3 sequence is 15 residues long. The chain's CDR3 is CASNEGHINTGELFF. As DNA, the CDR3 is TGTGCCAGCAACGAGGGACACATTAACACCGGGGAGCTGTTTTTT.

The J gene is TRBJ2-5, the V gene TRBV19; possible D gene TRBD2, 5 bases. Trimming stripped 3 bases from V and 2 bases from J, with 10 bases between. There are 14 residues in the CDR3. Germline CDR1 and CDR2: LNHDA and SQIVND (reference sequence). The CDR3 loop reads CASSMITGQETQYF. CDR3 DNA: TGTGCCAGTAGTATGATCACGGGGCAAGAGACCCAGTACTTC.

CDR3 loop: CASSPTGVSTGELFF. CDR3 in DNA: TGTGCCAGCAGCCCCACAGGGGTGAGCACCGGGGAGCTGTTTTTT. The V and J genes are TRBV5-8 and TRBJ2-2; 7 nucleotides line up with TRBD1. After removal of 4 bases from V and 4 bases from J, the junction contained 7 bases not matched to a gene. CDR1 is SGHTS and CDR2 is YDEGEE in the germline V gene. The CDR3 covers 15 residues.

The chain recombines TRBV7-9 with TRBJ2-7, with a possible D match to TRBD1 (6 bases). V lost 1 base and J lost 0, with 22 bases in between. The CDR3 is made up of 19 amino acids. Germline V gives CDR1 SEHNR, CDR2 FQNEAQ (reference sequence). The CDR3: CASSLVFGTTGRSSYEQYF. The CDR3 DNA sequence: TGTGCCAGCAGCTTAGTGTTTGGAACGACAGGACGATCCTCCTACGAGCAGTACTTC.

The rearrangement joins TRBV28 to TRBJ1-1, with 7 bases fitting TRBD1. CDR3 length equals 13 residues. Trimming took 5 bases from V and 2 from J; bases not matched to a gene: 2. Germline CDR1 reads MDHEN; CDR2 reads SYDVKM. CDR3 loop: CASSPGGNTEAFF. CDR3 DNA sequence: TGTGCCAGCAGTCCAGGGGGAAACACTGAAGCTTTCTTT.

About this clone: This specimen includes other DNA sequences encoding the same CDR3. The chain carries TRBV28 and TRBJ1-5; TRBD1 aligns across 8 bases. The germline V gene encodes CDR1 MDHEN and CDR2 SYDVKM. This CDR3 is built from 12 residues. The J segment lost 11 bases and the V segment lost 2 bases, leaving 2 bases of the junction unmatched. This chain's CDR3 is CASSLLQGAQHF. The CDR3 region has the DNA TGTGCCAGCAGTTTACTACAGGGGGCCCAGCATTTT. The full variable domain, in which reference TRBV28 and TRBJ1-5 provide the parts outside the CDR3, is DVKVTQSSRYLVKRTGEKVFLECVQDMDHENMFWYRQDPGLGLRLIYFSYDVKMKEKGDIPEGYSVSREKKERFSLILESASTNQTSMYLCASSLLQGAQHFGDGTRLSIL.

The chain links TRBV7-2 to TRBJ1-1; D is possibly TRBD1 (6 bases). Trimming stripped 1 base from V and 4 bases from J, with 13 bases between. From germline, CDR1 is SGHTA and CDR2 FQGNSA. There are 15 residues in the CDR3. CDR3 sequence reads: CASSLDGRGPTEAFF. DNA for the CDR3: TGTGCCAGCAGCTTAGATGGCAGGGGTCCCACTGAAGCTTTCTTT.

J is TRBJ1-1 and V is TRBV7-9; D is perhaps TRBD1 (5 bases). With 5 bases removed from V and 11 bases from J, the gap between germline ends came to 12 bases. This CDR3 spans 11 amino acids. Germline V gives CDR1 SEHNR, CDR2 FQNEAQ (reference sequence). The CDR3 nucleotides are TGTGCCAGCAGCCCTGCGGGGGGGGCTTTCTTT. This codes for CASSPAGGAFF.

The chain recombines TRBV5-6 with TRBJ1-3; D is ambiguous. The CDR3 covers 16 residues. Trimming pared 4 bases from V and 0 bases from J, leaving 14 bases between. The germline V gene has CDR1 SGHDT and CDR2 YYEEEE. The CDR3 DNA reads TGTGCCAGCAGCGCATTGAGGGCAGACTCTGGAAACACCATATATTTT. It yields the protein CASSALRADSGNTIYF.

CDR3 in DNA: TGTGCCAGCAGTTTTTGGCGGGAGCCTAACAATGAGCAGTTCTTC. Translating it yields CASSFWREPNNEQFF. J is TRBJ2-1 and V is TRBV27, with 7 positions matching TRBD2. Germline CDR1 MNHEY, CDR2 SMNVEV (reference sequence). The CDR3 runs to 15 residues. Trimming at V came to 3 bases and at J to 5 bases, leaving 7 bases not matched to a gene.

CDR3 sequence: CAISEESSGFSYEQYF. CDR3 bases: TGTGCCATCAGTGAGGAGTCTAGCGGGTTCTCCTACGAGCAGTACTTC. The rearrangement uses TRBV10-3 and TRBJ2-7, with TRBD2 matching 8 bases. Germline V gene data show CDR1 as ENHRY and CDR2 as SYGVKD. V was clipped by 2 bases and J by 0 bases; unmatched bases: 6. This CDR3 is built from 16 residues.

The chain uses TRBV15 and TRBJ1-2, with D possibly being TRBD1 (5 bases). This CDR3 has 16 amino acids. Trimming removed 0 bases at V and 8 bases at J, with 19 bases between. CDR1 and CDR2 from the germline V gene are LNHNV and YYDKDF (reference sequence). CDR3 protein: CATSRDIASLRGGYTF. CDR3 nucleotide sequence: TGTGCCACCAGCAGAGATATAGCCAGCCTAAGGGGCGGCTACACCTTC.

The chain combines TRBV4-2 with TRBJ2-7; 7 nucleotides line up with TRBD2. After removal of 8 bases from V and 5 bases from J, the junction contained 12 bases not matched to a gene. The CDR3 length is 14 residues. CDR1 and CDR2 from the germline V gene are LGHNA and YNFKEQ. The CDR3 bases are TGTGCCAGCGGTGGGGCGGGAGATCCCAACGAGCAGTACTTC. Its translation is CASGGAGDPNEQYF.